This TCR beta chain is from a study of blood T cells in healthy people across ages. The study, taken as a whole, reports: Age brought a roughly linear fall in TCR beta diversity measured per million T cells. It was the long-lived donors that had more naive CD4+ cells and higher diversity than aged donors.

Each donor had roughly 10 milliliters of peripheral blood drawn. Trimming took off 1 base at V and 1 base at J, with 4 bases between the two ends. The length of the CDR3 is 13 residues. Looked up from germline, CDR1 is SNHLY and CDR2 is FYNNEI. Using a J-beta primer mix together with a sample-barcoded 5' primer, a second PCR was run for about 6 to 11 cycles. TCRdb re-derived calls from the 5' RACE reads in MiXCR, one entry per CDR3 protein. The repertoire includes around 800,000 distinct CDR3 sequences, approximately 48% of them detected once, and around 18% sits in the top ten. This clonotype was picked up a small number of times. No antigen is known for it.

The specimen sequenced was blood. The V and J genes are TRBV2 and TRBJ1-1; D is undetermined. The sequence derives from a man aged 60 to 75 in good health. The CDR3 spells CASSEDRNTEAFF. In nucleotides, the CDR3 is TGTGCCAGCAGTGAAGACCGGAACACTGAAGCTTTCTTT.